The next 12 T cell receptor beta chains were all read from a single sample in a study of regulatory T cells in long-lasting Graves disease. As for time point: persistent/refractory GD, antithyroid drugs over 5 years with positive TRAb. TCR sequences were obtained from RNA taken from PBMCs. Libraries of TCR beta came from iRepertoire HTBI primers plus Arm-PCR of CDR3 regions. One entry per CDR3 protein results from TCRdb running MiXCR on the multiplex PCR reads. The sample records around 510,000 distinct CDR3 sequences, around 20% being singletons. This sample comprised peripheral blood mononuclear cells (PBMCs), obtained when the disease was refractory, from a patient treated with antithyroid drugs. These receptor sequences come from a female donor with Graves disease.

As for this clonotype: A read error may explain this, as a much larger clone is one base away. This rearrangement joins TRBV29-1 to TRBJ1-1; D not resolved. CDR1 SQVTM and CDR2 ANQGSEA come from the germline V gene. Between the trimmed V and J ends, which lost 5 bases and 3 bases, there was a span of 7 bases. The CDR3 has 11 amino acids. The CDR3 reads CSVRVDTEAFF. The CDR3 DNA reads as TGCAGCGTTCGGGTGGACACTGAAGCTTTCTTT. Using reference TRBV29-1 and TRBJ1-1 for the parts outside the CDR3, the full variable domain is SAVISQKPSRDICQRGTSLTIQCQVDSQVTMMFWYRQQPGQSLTLIATANQGSEATYESGFVIDKFPISRPNLTFSTLTVSNMSPEDSSIYLCSVRVDTEAFFGQGTRLTVV.

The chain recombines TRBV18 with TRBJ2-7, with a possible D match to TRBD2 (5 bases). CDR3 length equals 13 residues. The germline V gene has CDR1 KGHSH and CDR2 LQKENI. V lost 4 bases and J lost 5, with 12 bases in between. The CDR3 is CASSLKPGNEQYF. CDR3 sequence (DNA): TGTGCCAGCTCACTCAAACCCGGGAACGAGCAGTACTTC.

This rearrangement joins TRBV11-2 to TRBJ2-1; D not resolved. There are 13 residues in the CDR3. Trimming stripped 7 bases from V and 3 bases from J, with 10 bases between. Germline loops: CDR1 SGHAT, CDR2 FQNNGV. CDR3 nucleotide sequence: TGTGCCAGCACCCACGGTTACTACAATGAGCAGTTCTTC. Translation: CASTHGYYNEQFF.

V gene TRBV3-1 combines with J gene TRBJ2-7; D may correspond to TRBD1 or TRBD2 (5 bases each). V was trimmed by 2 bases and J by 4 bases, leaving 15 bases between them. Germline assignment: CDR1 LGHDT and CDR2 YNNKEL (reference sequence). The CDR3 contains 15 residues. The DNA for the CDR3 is TGTGCCAGCAGCCAATGGGGGTCCCAAGTTTACGAGCAGTACTTC. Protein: CASSQWGSQVYEQYF.

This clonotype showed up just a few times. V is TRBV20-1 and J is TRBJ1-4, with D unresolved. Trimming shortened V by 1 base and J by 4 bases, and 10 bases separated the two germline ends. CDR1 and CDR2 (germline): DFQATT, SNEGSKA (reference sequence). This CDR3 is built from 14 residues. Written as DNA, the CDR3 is TGCAGTGCTAGAGTGGCTGCGGGTAATGAAAAACTGTTTTTT. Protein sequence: CSARVAAGNEKLFF.

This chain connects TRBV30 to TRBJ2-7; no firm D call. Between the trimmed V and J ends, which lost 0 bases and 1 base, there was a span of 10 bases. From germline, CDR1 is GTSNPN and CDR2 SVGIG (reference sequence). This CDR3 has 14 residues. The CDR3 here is CAWSVRGGSYEQYF. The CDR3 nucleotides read TGTGCCTGGAGTGTTCGCGGCGGTTCCTACGAGCAGTACTTC.

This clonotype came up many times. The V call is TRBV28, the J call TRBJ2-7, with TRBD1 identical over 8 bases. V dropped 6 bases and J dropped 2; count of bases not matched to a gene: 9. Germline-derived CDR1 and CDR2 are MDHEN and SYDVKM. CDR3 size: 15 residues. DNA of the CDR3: TGTGCCAGCAGCCGGACAGGGCTTGGAGCCTACGAGCAGTACTTC. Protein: CASSRTGLGAYEQYF.

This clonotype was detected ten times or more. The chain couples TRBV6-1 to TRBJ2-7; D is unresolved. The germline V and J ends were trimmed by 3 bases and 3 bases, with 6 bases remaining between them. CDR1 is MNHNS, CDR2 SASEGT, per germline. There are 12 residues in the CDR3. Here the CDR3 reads CASSDGYYEQYF. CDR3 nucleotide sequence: TGTGCCAGCAGTGATGGGTACTACGAGCAGTACTTC.

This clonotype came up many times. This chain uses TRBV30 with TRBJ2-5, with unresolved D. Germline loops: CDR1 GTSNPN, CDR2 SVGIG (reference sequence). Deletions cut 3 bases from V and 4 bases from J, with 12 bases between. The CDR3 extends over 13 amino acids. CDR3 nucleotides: TGTGCCTGGAGGACCGATTGGGTAGAGACCCAGTACTTC. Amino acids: CAWRTDWVETQYF.

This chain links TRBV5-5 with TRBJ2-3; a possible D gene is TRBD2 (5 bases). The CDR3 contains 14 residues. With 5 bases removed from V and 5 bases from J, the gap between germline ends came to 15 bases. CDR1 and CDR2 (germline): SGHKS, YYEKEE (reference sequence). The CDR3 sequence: CASRHGLSGDTQYF. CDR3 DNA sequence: TGTGCCAGCAGGCACGGACTGTCAGGAGATACGCAGTATTTT.

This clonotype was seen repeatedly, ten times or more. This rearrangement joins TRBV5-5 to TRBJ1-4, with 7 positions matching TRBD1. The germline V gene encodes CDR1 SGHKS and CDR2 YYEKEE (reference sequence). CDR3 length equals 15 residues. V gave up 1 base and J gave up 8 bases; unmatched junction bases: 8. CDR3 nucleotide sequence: TGTGCCAGCAGCTTGTCGGTGGGGACAGCCGAAAAACTGTTTTTT. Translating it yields CASSLSVGTAEKLFF.

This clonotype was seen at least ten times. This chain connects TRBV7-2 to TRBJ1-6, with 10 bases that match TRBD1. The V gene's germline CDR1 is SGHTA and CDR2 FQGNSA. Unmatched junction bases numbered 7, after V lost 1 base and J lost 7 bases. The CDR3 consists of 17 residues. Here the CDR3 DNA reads TGTGCCAGCAGCTTAGTGGGACAGGGGCTTTTAAATTCACCCCTCCACTTT. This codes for CASSLVGQGLLNSPLHF. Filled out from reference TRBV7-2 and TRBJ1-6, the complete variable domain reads GAGVSQSPSNKVTEKGKDVELRCDPISGHTALYWYRQSLGQGLEFLIYFQGNSAPDKSGLPSDRFSAERTGGSVSTLTIQRTQQEDSAVYLCASSLVGQGLLNSPLHFGNGTRLTVT.